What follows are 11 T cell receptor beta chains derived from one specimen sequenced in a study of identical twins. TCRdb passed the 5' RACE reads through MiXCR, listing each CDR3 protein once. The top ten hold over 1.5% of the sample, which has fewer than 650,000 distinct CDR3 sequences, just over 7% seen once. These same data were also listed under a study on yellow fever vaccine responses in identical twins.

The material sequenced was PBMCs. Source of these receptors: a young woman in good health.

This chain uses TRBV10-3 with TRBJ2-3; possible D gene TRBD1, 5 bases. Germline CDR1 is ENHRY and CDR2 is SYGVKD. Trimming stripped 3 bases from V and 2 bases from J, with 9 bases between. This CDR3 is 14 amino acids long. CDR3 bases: TGTGCCATCAGTGATGGGGCCTCCACAGATACGCAGTATTTT. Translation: CAISDGASTDTQYF.

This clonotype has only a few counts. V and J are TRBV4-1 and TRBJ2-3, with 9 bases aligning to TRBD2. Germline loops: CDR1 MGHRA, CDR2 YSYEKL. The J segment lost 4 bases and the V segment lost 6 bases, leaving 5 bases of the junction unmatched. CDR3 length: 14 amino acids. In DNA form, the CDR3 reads TGCGCCAGCAGGCGGGAGGGCCCAGCAGATACGCAGTATTTT. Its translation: CASRREGPADTQYF.

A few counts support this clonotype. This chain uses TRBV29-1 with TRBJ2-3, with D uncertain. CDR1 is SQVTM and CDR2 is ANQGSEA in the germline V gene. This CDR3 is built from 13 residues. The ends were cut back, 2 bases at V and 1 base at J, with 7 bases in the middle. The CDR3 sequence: CSVEYSRTDTQYF. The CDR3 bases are TGCAGCGTTGAATACTCGCGCACAGATACGCAGTATTTT.

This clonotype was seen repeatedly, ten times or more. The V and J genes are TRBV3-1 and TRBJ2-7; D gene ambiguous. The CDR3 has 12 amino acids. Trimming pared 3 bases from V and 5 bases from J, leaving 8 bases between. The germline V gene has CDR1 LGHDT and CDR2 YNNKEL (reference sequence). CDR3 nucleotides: TGTGCCAGCAGCCAGATAAGGGACGAGCAGTACTTC. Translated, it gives CASSQIRDEQYF.

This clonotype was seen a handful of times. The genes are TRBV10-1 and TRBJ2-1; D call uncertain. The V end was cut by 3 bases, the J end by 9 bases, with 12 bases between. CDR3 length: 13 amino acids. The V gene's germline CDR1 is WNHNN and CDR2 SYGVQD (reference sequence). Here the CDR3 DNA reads TGCGCCAGCAGTGAATCCCCCGTGGGTGAGCAGTTCTTC. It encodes CASSESPVGEQFF.

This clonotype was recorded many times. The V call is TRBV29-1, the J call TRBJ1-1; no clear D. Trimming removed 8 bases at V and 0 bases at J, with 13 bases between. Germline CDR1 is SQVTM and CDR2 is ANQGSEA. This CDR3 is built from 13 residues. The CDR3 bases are TGCAGCACTCAGAACGTAATGAACACTGAAGCTTTCTTT. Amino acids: CSTQNVMNTEAFF.

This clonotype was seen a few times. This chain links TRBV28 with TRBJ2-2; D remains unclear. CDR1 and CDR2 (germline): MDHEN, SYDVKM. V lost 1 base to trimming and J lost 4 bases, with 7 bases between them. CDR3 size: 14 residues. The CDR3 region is CASSLLGLTGELFF. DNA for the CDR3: TGTGCCAGCAGTTTATTGGGTCTCACCGGGGAGCTGTTTTTT.

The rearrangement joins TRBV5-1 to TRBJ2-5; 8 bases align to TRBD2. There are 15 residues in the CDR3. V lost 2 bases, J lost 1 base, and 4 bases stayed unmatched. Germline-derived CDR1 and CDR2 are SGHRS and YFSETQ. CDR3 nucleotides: TGCGCCAGCAGCTTCGGGGGGGCCCGCCAAGAGACCCAGTACTTC. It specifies CASSFGGARQETQYF.

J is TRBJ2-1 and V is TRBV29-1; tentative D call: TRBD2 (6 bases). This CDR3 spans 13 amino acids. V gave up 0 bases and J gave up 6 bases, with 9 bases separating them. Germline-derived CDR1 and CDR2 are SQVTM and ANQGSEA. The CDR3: CSVEESGVNEQFF. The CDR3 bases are TGCAGCGTTGAAGAGTCGGGAGTCAATGAGCAGTTCTTC.

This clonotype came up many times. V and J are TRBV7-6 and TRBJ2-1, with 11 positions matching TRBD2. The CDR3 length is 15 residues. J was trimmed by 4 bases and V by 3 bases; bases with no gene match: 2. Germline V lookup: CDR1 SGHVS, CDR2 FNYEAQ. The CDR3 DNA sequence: TGTGCCAGCAGCTTTAGCGGGAGGGTGTACAATGAGCAGTTCTTC. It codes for CASSFSGRVYNEQFF.

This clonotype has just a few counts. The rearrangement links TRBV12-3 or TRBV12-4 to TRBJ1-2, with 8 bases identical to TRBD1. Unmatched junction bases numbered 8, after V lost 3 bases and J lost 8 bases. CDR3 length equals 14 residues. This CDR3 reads CASSFSAGGGGYTF. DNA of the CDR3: TGTGCCAGCAGTTTTAGCGCAGGGGGCGGGGGCTACACCTTC.